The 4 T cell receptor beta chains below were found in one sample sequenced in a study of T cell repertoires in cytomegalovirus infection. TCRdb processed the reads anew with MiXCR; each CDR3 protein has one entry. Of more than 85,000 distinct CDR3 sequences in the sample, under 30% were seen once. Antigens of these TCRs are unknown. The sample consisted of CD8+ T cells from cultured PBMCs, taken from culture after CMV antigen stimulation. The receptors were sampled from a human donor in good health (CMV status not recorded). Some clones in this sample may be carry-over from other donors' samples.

The CDR3 reads CASSGQGMTNEKLFF. As DNA, the CDR3 is TGTGCCAGCAGTGGTCAGGGTATGACTAATGAAAAACTGTTTTTT. V and J are TRBV25-1 and TRBJ1-4; D may be TRBD1 (5 bases). The CDR3 totals 15 residues. V lost 4 bases and J 2 bases, leaving 11 bases between the germline ends. Germline lookup yields CDR1 MGHDK and CDR2 SYGVNS.

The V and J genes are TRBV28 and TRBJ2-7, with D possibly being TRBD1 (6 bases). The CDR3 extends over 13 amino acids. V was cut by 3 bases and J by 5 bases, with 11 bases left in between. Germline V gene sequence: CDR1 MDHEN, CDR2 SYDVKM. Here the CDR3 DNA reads TGTGCCAGCAGTTTGACGGGACATCACGAGCAGTACTTC. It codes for CASSLTGHHEQYF.

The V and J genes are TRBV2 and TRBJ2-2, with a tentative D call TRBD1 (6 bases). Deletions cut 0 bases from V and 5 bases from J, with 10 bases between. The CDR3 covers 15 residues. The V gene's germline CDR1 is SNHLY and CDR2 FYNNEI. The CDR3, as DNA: TGTGCCAGCAGTGAAGCGTCAGGGGAAACCGGGGAGCTGTTTTTT. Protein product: CASSEASGETGELFF. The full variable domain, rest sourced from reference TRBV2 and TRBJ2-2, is EPEVTQTPSHQVTQMGQEVILRCVPISNHLYFYWYRQILGQKVEFLVSFYNNEISEKSEIFDDQFSVERPDGSNFTLKIRSTKLEDSAMYFCASSEASGETGELFFGEGSRLTVL.

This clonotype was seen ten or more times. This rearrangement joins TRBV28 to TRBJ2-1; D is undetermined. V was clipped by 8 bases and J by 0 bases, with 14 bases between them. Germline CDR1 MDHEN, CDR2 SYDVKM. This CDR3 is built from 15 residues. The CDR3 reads CASRRAASSYNEQFF. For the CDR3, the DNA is TGTGCCAGCCGTAGGGCGGCTAGCTCCTACAATGAGCAGTTCTTC.